A few counts support the clone carrying this TCR beta chain. Its antigen is not known. This entry comes from a study of response to subunit inactivated influenza vaccine. Study results and limitations: Few additional T cells are recruited per seasonal influenza vaccination, authors suggested.

TCRdb used MiXCR to reprocess the RT-PCR reads, holding one entry per CDR3 protein. The table lists under 550,000 distinct CDR3 sequences, about 7.6% of them singletons, with about an eighth in the top ten. The V and J ends lost 0 bases and 4 bases respectively, with 10 bases between them. This CDR3 spans 14 amino acids. Germline loops: CDR1 SGHRS, CDR2 YFSETQ. This clonotype was obtained from a man between 50 and 75 years old who received an inactivated influenza vaccine. J is TRBJ1-1 and V is TRBV5-1; D might be TRBD1 (6 bases). Sequenced material: PBMCs from blood, taken about 23 months after vaccination. The CDR3 coding sequence is TGCGCCAGCAGCTTGGATGGGGGCGGCACTGAAGCTTTCTTT. It yields the protein CASSLDGGGTEAFF.